This T cell receptor beta chain is from a study of breast tumors, draining lymph nodes, adjacent tissues (dated by TCRdb to 2016 to 2017). Regarding the complete study: In breast cancer patients, the study compared the TCR beta repertoires of tumor, adjacent nontumor tissue and axillary lymph nodes. The study aimed to assess the relationships and possible T-cell exchange between tumor, surrounding tissue and draining lymph node repertoires in human breast cancer.

Broad study findings and their caveats: Tumor and nontumor tissue repertoires were found to be significantly more similar in luminal-like than in basal-like breast cancer. T-cell repertoire diversity in tumors was found to be lower than in lymph nodes but higher than in nontumor tissue, and preferential V and J gene usage was observed. Rather than being directly demonstrated, the conclusion that tumor T cells originate in lymph nodes was presented as consistent with a hypothesis. The data were considered consistent with most tumor T cells being derived from the lymph node and subsequently expanding within tumor tissue.

The adjacent samples were made up of nontumor breast tissue around the tumor. Notes on this clonotype: Its antigen target is currently unknown. No clone much larger than this one lies a single base away; base qualities are absent.

Taken from cysteine to phenylalanine, the CDR3 has 18 residues. CDR3 DNA only is kept here, 54 bases in frame from base 1. The germline V gene (reference sequence) sets CDR1 to DFQATT and CDR2 to SNEGSKA. The sequencer was an Illumina HiSeq 2000. Multiplex PCR amplification was used to generate the TCR beta chain libraries. High-throughput sequencing was used to analyze the amplified TCR beta chain products. Using fastp at Q25 and MiXCR, TCRdb reprocessed the public reads and kept productive beta chains. Rows are combined by CDR3 protein, so each entry shows the most common genes and DNA. This sample holds over 10,000 distinct CDR3 sequences; roughly 70% were observed only once. The biggest ten clones account for 35% to 50% of the sample.

The sequencing input was tumor-adjacent breast tissue. The TCR originated in a female donor with breast cancer. Some clones in this sample may be carry-over from other donors' samples. The chain is assembled from TRBV20-1 and TRBJ2-5; the D gene is perhaps TRBD1, from 7 matching bases. Here is the DNA: TGCAGCGCAGGGGGGCGCGGTGCGCCATCCGCCGTACAAGAGACCCAGTACTTC. Its protein product is CSAGGRGAPSAVQETQYF.